Each of the 16 T cell receptor beta chains below was sequenced from the same sample in a study of shared clonotypes between healthy human individuals. Libraries were prepared by immunoSEQ multiplex PCR; TCRdb keeps only in-frame clonotypes and omits some of them. This sample carries about 680,000 clones, about 74% of them seen once, and the ten largest clones take roughly 1.7%. The specimen was memory CD4+ T cells sorted from blood. Subset specified: CD45RA-negative fraction. The source is a woman in her 30s in good health.

Remarks on this clone: This may arise from a read error, as a much more abundant clone is one base away. The chain has TRBV6-5 and TRBJ2-7; D is uncertain. The germline V gene encodes CDR1 MNHEY and CDR2 SVGAGI. The CDR3 extends over 14 amino acids. The CDR3 nucleotides are TGTGCCAGCAGTTTCCGGCATCTCGTAGGCGAGCAGTGCTTC. Translated: CASSFRHLVGEQCF.

V is TRBV27 and J is TRBJ2-7, with 9 bases lining up with TRBD2. The CDR3 has 15 residues. Germline V lookup: CDR1 MNHEY, CDR2 SMNVEV (reference sequence). V was clipped by 5 bases and J by 0 bases; unmatched bases: 5. This chain's CDR3 is CASSQSGRRSYEQYF. DNA of the CDR3: TGTGCCAGCAGTCAAAGCGGGAGGCGCTCCTACGAGCAGTACTTC.

The chain uses TRBV25-1 and TRBJ2-2, with TRBD2 matching 10 bases. CDR1 and CDR2 from the germline V gene are MGHDK and SYGVNS. This CDR3 contains 17 residues. V shed 7 bases and J 8 bases; nucleotides not matched to a gene: 16. CDR3 DNA sequence: TGTGCCAGCATCGCCTCAATTCCTAGCGGGGGCCCTGGGGAGCTGTTTTTT. Translated: CASIASIPSGGPGELFF. The entire variable domain, with the rest obtained from reference TRBV25-1 and TRBJ2-2, is as follows: EADIYQTPRYLVIGTGKKITLECSQTMGHDKMYWYQQDPGMELHLIHYSYGVNSTEKGDLSSESTVSRIRTEHFPLTLESARPSHTSQYLCASIASIPSGGPGELFFGEGSRLTVL.

The J gene is TRBJ2-5, the V gene TRBV9, with 14 nucleotides matching TRBD2. The CDR3 is 18 residues long. With 2 bases clipped from V and 1 base from J, the junction kept 7 bases outside the gene matches. The germline CDR1 and CDR2 sequences are SGDLS and YYNGEE. The CDR3 sequence is CASSVGTSGSPSQETQYF. The CDR3 DNA reads TGTGCCAGCAGCGTTGGGACTAGCGGGAGTCCGTCCCAAGAGACCCAGTACTTC.

This chain uses TRBV28 with TRBJ2-1; TRBD2 aligns across 11 bases. V gave up 8 bases and J gave up 6 bases; unmatched junction bases: 6. CDR3 length: 14 residues. Per the germline V gene, CDR1 is MDHEN and CDR2 is SYDVKM. The CDR3 sequence: CASLIAGGTNEQFF. As DNA, the CDR3 is TGTGCCAGCCTTATAGCGGGAGGGACCAATGAGCAGTTCTTC.

This clone was counted between two and nine times. The chain is built from TRBV7-2 and TRBJ2-3; D gene uncertain. Trimming stripped 1 base from V and 6 bases from J, with 11 bases between. The CDR3 sequence is 14 residues long. CDR1 SGHTA and CDR2 FQGNSA come from the germline V gene. CDR3 coding DNA: TGTGCCAGCAGCTTAGACACGGGCCCCGATACGCAGTATTTT. It encodes CASSLDTGPDTQYF. Full variable domain (remainder filled in from reference TRBV7-2 and TRBJ2-3): GAGVSQSPSNKVTEKGKDVELRCDPISGHTALYWYRQSLGQGLEFLIYFQGNSAPDKSGLPSDRFSAERTGGSVSTLTIQRTQQEDSAVYLCASSLDTGPDTQYFGPGTRLTVL.

The DNA for the CDR3 is TGTGCCAGCAGCCAACAACCGACTAACTATGGCTACACCTTC. Its translation is CASSQQPTNYGYTF. This chain uses TRBV7-8 with TRBJ1-2, with no clear D. Germline V CDR1 and CDR2: SGHVS, FQNEAQ. Trimming took 5 bases from V and 0 from J, leaving 10 bases between them. The CDR3 loop spans 14 amino acids.

The rearrangement joins TRBV28 to TRBJ1-2, with 9 positions matching TRBD1. The CDR3 totals 16 residues. Germline loops: CDR1 MDHEN, CDR2 SYDVKM. V gave up 6 bases and J gave up 4 bases; unmatched junction bases: 12. CDR3 region: CASRGSGTGIPYGYTF. Here the CDR3 DNA reads TGTGCCAGCAGAGGATCAGGGACAGGGATTCCCTATGGCTACACCTTC.

The rearrangement joins TRBV5-1 to TRBJ2-7; TRBD1 matches 7 bases. Germline CDR1 SGHRS, CDR2 YFSETQ. V trimming: 4 bases; J trimming: 0 bases; junction bases outside the gene matches: 4. The CDR3 runs to 14 residues. CDR3: CASSVDRASYEQYF. The CDR3 region has the DNA TGCGCCAGCAGCGTCGACAGGGCCTCCTACGAGCAGTACTTC.

This clone was seen ten or more times. V usage is TRBV11-2 and J usage is TRBJ2-1, with 13 bases matching TRBD2. Germline V CDR1 and CDR2: SGHAT, FQNNGV. The CDR3 sequence is 18 residues long. V lost 5 bases, J lost 0 bases, and 7 bases stayed unmatched. The CDR3 DNA is TGTGCCAGCAGCCTGGGACTAGCGGGATTACGCTCCTACAATGAGCAGTTCTTC. Its protein is CASSLGLAGLRSYNEQFF. Variable domain in full (rest from reference TRBV11-2 and TRBJ2-1): EAGVAQSPRYKIIEKRQSVAFWCNPISGHATLYWYQQILGQGPKLLIQFQNNGVVDDSQLPKDRFSAERLKGVDSTLKIQPAKLEDSAVYLCASSLGLAGLRSYNEQFFGPGTRLTVL.

The gene calls are TRBV27 and TRBJ2-1; D unresolved. Trimming removed 8 bases from V and 7 bases from J, with 21 bases in between. There are 15 residues in the CDR3. Germline CDR1 is MNHEY and CDR2 is SMNVEV (reference sequence). For the CDR3, the DNA is TGTGCCAGCGGTGAACTTAGTTTCGGCATAAATGAGCAGTTCTTC. Protein: CASGELSFGINEQFF.

The V gene is TRBV5-1, the J gene TRBJ2-3; 10 bases match TRBD2. From germline, CDR1 is SGHRS and CDR2 YFSETQ. The CDR3 is 18 residues long. The V and J ends lost 0 bases and 5 bases, in that order; junction bases with no gene match: 12. CDR3 coding DNA: TGCGCCAGCAGCTTGGAGTCCCCTAGCGGGAGAACCGGAGATACGCAGTATTTT. The encoded protein is CASSLESPSGRTGDTQYF.

This clone was observed once. The chain has TRBV5-6 and TRBJ2-3; 7 bases match TRBD2. The V gene end was trimmed by 1 base and the J gene end by 4 bases; junction bases not matched to a gene: 15. The CDR3 length is 18 residues. Germline loops: CDR1 SGHDT, CDR2 YYEEEE. This CDR3 is CASSLKTPAGESSDTQYF. Here the CDR3 DNA reads TGTGCCAGCAGCTTGAAGACCCCTGCGGGAGAAAGCTCAGATACGCAGTATTTT.

This clone has only a few counts. V and J are TRBV28 and TRBJ2-7; TRBD1 aligns across 8 bases. CDR3 size: 15 residues. The junction had 13 bases not matched to a gene; V was cut back by 6 bases and J by 6 bases. Germline V CDR1 and CDR2: MDHEN, SYDVKM. CDR3: CASSLGGQGIIEQYF. CDR3 nucleotide sequence: TGTGCCAGCAGCCTTGGAGGACAGGGAATAATCGAGCAGTACTTC.

V usage is TRBV19 and J usage is TRBJ2-7; no reliable D call. The CDR3 runs 13 residues. Germline CDR1 is LNHDA and CDR2 is SQIVND (reference sequence). V was trimmed by 5 bases and J by 1 base, leaving 9 bases between them. The CDR3 region is CASSSPWSYEQYF. The CDR3 DNA follows: TGTGCCAGTAGTTCCCCTTGGTCCTACGAGCAGTACTTC.

The chain recombines TRBV5-5 with TRBJ1-2; D is ambiguous. This CDR3 region has 15 residues. Trimming removed 6 bases from V and 4 bases from J, with 19 bases in between. CDR1 SGHKS and CDR2 YYEKEE come from the germline V gene (reference sequence). This chain's CDR3 is CASNISVSRTYGYTF. The CDR3 DNA reads as TGTGCCAGCAATATTTCTGTCTCGCGGACCTATGGCTACACCTTC.